This T cell receptor beta chain was recorded in a study of T cell clonotyping in hematopoietic cell transplantation. Sequenced by immunoSEQ multiplex PCR; TCRdb stores in-frame clones only, minus some. The data contain roughly 9,300 clones, approximately 55% of them singletons. Germline V gives CDR1 MGHDK, CDR2 SYGVNS. V lost 8 bases to trimming and J lost 2 bases, with 14 bases between them. CDR3 size: 14 residues. This TCR was recovered from a female patient in her fifties who had an allogeneic stem cell transplant from an unrelated donor, so the T cells may come from the graft donor. Some clones in this sample may be carry-over from other donors' samples. This sample comprised peripheral blood mononuclear cells, obtained 100 days after allogeneic stem cell transplant. This sequence joins TRBV25-1 and TRBJ2-3, with D possibly called TRBD1 or TRBD2 (5 bases each). The CDR3 nucleotides read TGTGCCAGCTTAGGGGACCTGAACACAGATACGCAGTATTTT. Amino acid sequence: CASLGDLNTDTQYF.